This T cell receptor beta chain was retrieved from a study of blood T cell repertoires in COVID-19. Turning to the study itself: Collection of acute and convalescent COVID-19 samples took place in the United States, Italy and Spain. PBMCs, B-cell-depleted T cells, or T cells were the source of the cDNA or gDNA that made up the material.

The table lists this clone with a few counts. The CDR3 runs 15 residues. CDR1 MDHEN and CDR2 SYDVKM come from the germline V gene. V shed 4 bases and J 5 bases; nucleotides not matched to a gene: 10. As handled by the study authors: Amplification from reference gene primers served as the basis for estimated nucleated cell counts. Generated by immunoSEQ multiplex PCR, the TCRdb table keeps only in-frame clones and is missing some. V and J calls and clone size are as listed in that table; D and trimming were resolved from the DNA. The sample contains 110,000 to 150,000 clones, about 86% of which appear only once.

The V gene is TRBV28, the J gene TRBJ1-2; 7 bases align to TRBD1. This receptor was taken from a human donor in a cohort sampled during active COVID-19. The specimen sequenced was peripheral blood. The CDR3 loop is CASSSPSGTDYGYTF. The CDR3 DNA is TGTGCCAGCAGTTCACCATCCGGGACAGATTATGGCTACACCTTC.